This T cell receptor beta chain was sequenced during a study of T cell changes during pregnancy in multiple sclerosis. Profiling relied on immunoSEQ multiplex PCR, and the TCRdb table lists in-frame clones only, not all of them. In the table there are 58,000 or so clones, about 90% of which are singletons. Trimming at V came to 4 bases and at J to 7 bases, leaving 20 bases not matched to a gene. This CDR3 comprises 18 residues. The germline CDR1 and CDR2 sequences are SGHNT and YYREEE (reference sequence). The V and J genes are TRBV5-4 and TRBJ2-7, with TRBD1 matching 10 bases. This sample comprised peripheral blood, obtained in the first trimester of pregnancy. The source of this sequence is a female donor with multiple sclerosis, enrolled in a pregnancy study. In nucleotides, the CDR3 is TGTGCCAGCAGCACGCCAACGACAGGGGGCTTCGCTAGTGGAGAGCAGTACTTC. This gives the protein CASSTPTTGGFASGEQYF.